Below, 18 T cell receptor beta chains from the same sample are listed, as sequenced in a study of cytomegalovirus exposure and HLA in healthy donors. With 60 Vbeta and 13 Jbeta primers, the PCR was carried out. This table comes from immunoSEQ multiplex PCR, and its TCRdb copy is limited to in-frame clones, with some not included. The sample records 210,000 or so clones, approximately 82% being singletons. Sequencing was carried out using PBMCs. The source is a middle-aged woman in good health and CMV-seronegative.

V is TRBV7-9 and J is TRBJ2-5; 7 bases match TRBD2. This CDR3 spans 15 amino acids. The trim removed 4 bases at V and 0 bases at J, leaving 5 bases unmatched. CDR1 and CDR2 from the germline V gene are SEHNR and FQNEAQ (reference sequence). CDR3 coding DNA: TGTGCCAGCAGCTCCGCGGGGGACCACCAAGAGACCCAGTACTTC. Its protein is CASSSAGDHQETQYF.

The table lists this clone with a few counts. This chain joins TRBV10-3 and TRBJ2-2; 7 bases are shared with TRBD1. The CDR3 loop spans 14 amino acids. Germline CDR1 ENHRY, CDR2 SYGVKD. J was trimmed by 4 bases and V by 10 bases; bases with no gene match: 9. CDR3 in DNA: TGTGCCAGCCGCCCGACAGGGATCACCGGGGAGCTGTTTTTT. This translates into CASRPTGITGELFF.

J is TRBJ1-6 and V is TRBV2; D unclear. The CDR3 loop spans 11 amino acids. The ends were cut back, 2 bases at V and 10 bases at J, with 3 bases in the middle. Per germline, CDR1 SNHLY and CDR2 FYNNEI. For the CDR3, the DNA is TGTGCCAGCAGTGAACTCTCACCCCTCCACTTT. Translated, it gives CASSELSPLHF.

The chain recombines TRBV29-1 with TRBJ2-3, with D possibly matching TRBD2 (6 bases). V lost 1 base to trimming and J lost 2 bases, with 13 bases between them. CDR1 is SQVTM, CDR2 ANQGSEA, per germline. The CDR3 is 15 residues long. CDR3 in DNA: TGCAGCGTTGAAGTGGGGGGAACCTCCACAGATACGCAGTATTTT. Protein sequence: CSVEVGGTSTDTQYF.

The V call is TRBV11-2, the J call TRBJ1-2; the D gene is possibly TRBD1 (6 bases). The CDR3 contains 15 residues. The V gene lost 5 bases and the J gene lost 4 bases, with 17 bases spanning the gap. Germline V gene sequence: CDR1 SGHAT, CDR2 FQNNGV. CDR3 amino acids: CASSPRSGTPYGYTF. CDR3 sequence (DNA): TGTGCCAGCAGCCCGAGATCCGGGACACCCTATGGCTACACCTTC.

The chain has TRBV29-1 and TRBJ1-1, with 9 bases lining up with TRBD1. The junction had 3 bases not matched to a gene; V was cut back by 6 bases and J by 1 base. The CDR3 is 13 amino acids. Germline V gene lookup returns CDR1 SQVTM and CDR2 ANQGSEA. DNA of the CDR3: TGCAGCGTCGCGGGACAGGGGAACACTGAAGCTTTCTTT. Amino acids: CSVAGQGNTEAFF.

The chain joins TRBV5-1 to TRBJ1-2, with TRBD1 matching 8 bases. From germline, CDR1 is SGHRS and CDR2 YFSETQ. Trimming removed 4 bases from V and 2 bases from J; junction bases left unmatched: 7. The CDR3 spans 15 residues. The CDR3 DNA reads TGCGCCAGCAGCCTCCAGACAGGGGTGAACTATGGCTACACCTTC. It encodes CASSLQTGVNYGYTF. Together with reference TRBV5-1 and TRBJ1-2, the CDR3 gives the full variable domain: KAGVTQTPRYLIKTRGQQVTLSCSPISGHRSVSWYQQTPGQGLQFLFEYFSETQRNKGNFPGRFSGRQFSNSRSEMNVSTLELGDSALYLCASSLQTGVNYGYTFGSGTRLTVV.

The chain's CDR3 is CASAFRGTEAFF. Here the CDR3 DNA reads TGTGCCAGTGCGTTTAGAGGCACTGAAGCTTTCTTT. The chain carries TRBV19 and TRBJ1-1; D uncertain. Germline V gene lookup returns CDR1 LNHDA and CDR2 SQIVND (reference sequence). The CDR3 has 12 residues. The V gene lost 8 bases and the J gene lost 4 bases, with 11 bases spanning the gap. The full variable domain, in which reference TRBV19 and TRBJ1-1 provide the parts outside the CDR3, is DGGITQSPKYLFRKEGQNVTLSCEQNLNHDAMYWYRQDPGQGLRLIYYSQIVNDFQKGDIAEGYSVSREKKESFPLTVTSAQKNPTAFYLCASAFRGTEAFFGQGTRLTVV.

The rearrangement uses TRBV14 and TRBJ1-2; a possible D gene is TRBD1 (5 bases). Trimming removed 4 bases at V and 2 bases at J, with 8 bases between. This CDR3 is built from 13 residues. CDR1 is SGHDN, CDR2 FVKESK, per germline. The chain's CDR3 is CASSLSGNYGYTF. CDR3 DNA: TGTGCCAGCAGCCTATCAGGGAACTATGGCTACACCTTC.

This rearrangement joins TRBV4-2 to TRBJ2-3; D may be TRBD1 (6 bases). Germline-derived CDR1 and CDR2 are LGHNA and YNFKEQ. V gave up 1 base and J gave up 5 bases, with 19 bases separating them. This CDR3 region has 17 residues. CDR3 protein: CASSQGYGRGRGDTQYF. In DNA form, the CDR3 reads TGTGCCAGCAGCCAAGGATACGGCAGGGGCCGGGGAGATACGCAGTATTTT.

The chain joins TRBV6-5 to TRBJ1-3; the match to TRBD1 covers 10 bases. CDR3 length: 15 residues. Unmatched junction bases numbered 4, after V lost 6 bases and J lost 2 bases. Germline CDR1 and CDR2: MNHEY and SVGAGI. CDR3 loop: CASRTGTGAGNTIYF. CDR3 sequence (DNA): TGTGCCAGCAGAACCGGGACAGGGGCTGGAAACACCATATATTTT.

The chain is built from TRBV5-6 and TRBJ1-5; D is perhaps TRBD1 (5 bases). Trimming shortened V by 5 bases and J by 6 bases, and 12 bases separated the two germline ends. Per the germline V gene, CDR1 is SGHDT and CDR2 is YYEEEE. This CDR3 region has 13 residues. The CDR3 here is CASSSRAFQPQHF. In DNA, the CDR3 is TGTGCCAGCAGTAGCAGGGCGTTTCAGCCCCAGCATTTT.

On this clone: Other DNA variants within this sample encode the same CDR3. The genes are TRBV20-1 and TRBJ2-5, with 8 bases identical to TRBD1. The CDR3 covers 11 residues. CDR1 and CDR2 from the germline V gene are DFQATT and SNEGSKA (reference sequence). The V segment lost 5 bases and the J segment 4 bases; nucleotides outside the gene matches: 0. CDR3 DNA sequence: TGCAGTGCTGGACAGGGAGAGACCCAGTACTTC. Encoded protein: CSAGQGETQYF.

In this sample, this clone turned up many times. This chain uses TRBV27 with TRBJ2-1; D gene unclear. The CDR3 length is 13 residues. From germline, CDR1 is MNHEY and CDR2 SMNVEV (reference sequence). V was pared by 2 bases and J by 8 bases, with 10 bases between. Here the CDR3 reads CASSLDGGDEQFF. CDR3 in DNA: TGTGCCAGCAGTTTAGATGGTGGAGATGAGCAGTTCTTC.

This clone was seen a single time. J is TRBJ1-6 and V is TRBV6-1; a possible D gene is TRBD1 (5 bases). Per germline, CDR1 MNHNS and CDR2 SASEGT. V lost 2 bases and J 9 bases, leaving 17 bases between the germline ends. The CDR3 is 16 residues long. For the CDR3, the DNA is TGTGCCAGCAGTGAACTGACAGTCAGGGTCTCTTCACCCCTCCACTTT. Translating it yields CASSELTVRVSSPLHF.

The V and J genes are TRBV6-4 and TRBJ2-5; no clear D gene. CDR3 length: 13 amino acids. The V and J ends lost 4 bases and 2 bases respectively, with 8 bases between them. Germline lookup yields CDR1 MRHNA and CDR2 SNTAGT. The CDR3 spells CASSVWPQETQYF. The CDR3, as DNA: TGTGCCAGCAGTGTTTGGCCACAAGAGACCCAGTACTTC.

In its sample, this clone was seen once. V and J are TRBV9 and TRBJ2-1; TRBD2 matches at 7 bases. V was pared by 5 bases and J by 6 bases, with 5 bases of the junction left unmatched. The CDR3 covers 13 residues. Germline V CDR1 and CDR2: SGDLS, YYNGEE. The CDR3 nucleotides read TGTGCCAGCAGTCCAAGCGGGGTCAATGAGCAGTTCTTC. This codes for CASSPSGVNEQFF.

In this sample, this clone turned up a few times. The rearrangement uses TRBV5-6 and TRBJ1-1, with D unresolved. With 0 bases removed from V and 4 bases from J, the gap between germline ends came to 10 bases. From germline, CDR1 is SGHDT and CDR2 YYEEEE. CDR3 size: 14 residues. The CDR3 bases are TGTGCCAGCAGCTTGGGCGGGTTCGTCACTGAAGCTTTCTTT. Encoded protein: CASSLGGFVTEAFF.